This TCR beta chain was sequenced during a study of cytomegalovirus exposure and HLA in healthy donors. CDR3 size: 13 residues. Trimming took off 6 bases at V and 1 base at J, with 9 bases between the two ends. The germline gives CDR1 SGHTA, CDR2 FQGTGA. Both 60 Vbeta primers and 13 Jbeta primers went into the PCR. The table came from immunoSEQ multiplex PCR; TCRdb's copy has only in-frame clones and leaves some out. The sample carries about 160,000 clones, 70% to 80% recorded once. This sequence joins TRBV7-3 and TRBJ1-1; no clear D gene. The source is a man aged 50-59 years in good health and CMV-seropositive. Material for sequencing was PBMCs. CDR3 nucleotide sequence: TGTGCCAGCAGTCCGAGTTCGAACACTGAAGCTTTCTTT. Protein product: CASSPSSNTEAFF.